One sample yielded the 5 T cell receptor beta chains listed below, sequenced in a study of identical twins. Each CDR3 protein is one row after TCRdb ran MiXCR on the 5' RACE reads. The table includes 520,000 or so distinct CDR3 sequences, 22% detected once. This sample was shared with a second study, whose subject was T cells expressing NK-cell markers.

The specimen sequenced was CD4+ T cells sorted from blood. Source of these receptors: a woman younger than 35 in good health.

The chain couples TRBV6-1 to TRBJ2-3; 9 nucleotides align to TRBD2. Germline V lookup: CDR1 MNHNS, CDR2 SASEGT. This CDR3 region has 15 residues. The trim removed 6 bases at V and 5 bases at J, leaving 9 bases unmatched. CDR3 sequence: CASSRGAGGGDTQYF. The CDR3 coding sequence is TGTGCCAGCAGCCGCGGAGCGGGAGGTGGAGATACGCAGTATTTT.

The CDR3 coding sequence is TGCAGTGCCACCTCGGGGCGGAGCTATGGCTACACCTTC. It yields the protein CSATSGRSYGYTF. The gene calls are TRBV20-1 and TRBJ1-2; D possibly corresponds to TRBD1 (5 bases). The CDR3 is 13 residues long. Germline V gene sequence: CDR1 DFQATT, CDR2 SNEGSKA (reference sequence). Trimming took 6 bases from V and 4 from J, leaving 15 bases between them.

This clonotype was seen a handful of times. This chain joins TRBV4-1 and TRBJ2-6; D perhaps matches TRBD1 (5 bases). CDR3 length: 19 residues. Between the trimmed V and J ends, which lost 0 bases and 2 bases, there was a span of 17 bases. From germline, CDR1 is MGHRA and CDR2 YSYEKL. In DNA form, the CDR3 reads TGCGCCAGCAGCCAAGATCTCGGCAGGGTAATGGCTGGGGCCAACGTCCTGACTTTC. Its protein is CASSQDLGRVMAGANVLTF.

This clonotype was seen many times. The chain joins TRBV20-1 to TRBJ1-1; unclear D gene. Germline values: CDR1 DFQATT, CDR2 SNEGSKA (reference sequence). Trimming cost V 1 base and J 0 bases, with 6 bases left between them. This CDR3 is built from 13 residues. CDR3 in amino acids: CSARGHMNTEAFF. DNA of the CDR3: TGCAGTGCTAGAGGACACATGAACACTGAAGCTTTCTTT.

This chain links TRBV20-1 with TRBJ2-3; D tentatively fits TRBD1 or TRBD2 (5 bases each). V was clipped by 0 bases and J by 3 bases, with 13 bases between them. CDR1 DFQATT and CDR2 SNEGSKA come from the germline V gene (reference sequence). The CDR3 covers 15 residues. CDR3 coding DNA: TGCAGTGCTAGAGATCCGAGGGGAAGGACAGATACGCAGTATTTT. This translates into CSARDPRGRTDTQYF.